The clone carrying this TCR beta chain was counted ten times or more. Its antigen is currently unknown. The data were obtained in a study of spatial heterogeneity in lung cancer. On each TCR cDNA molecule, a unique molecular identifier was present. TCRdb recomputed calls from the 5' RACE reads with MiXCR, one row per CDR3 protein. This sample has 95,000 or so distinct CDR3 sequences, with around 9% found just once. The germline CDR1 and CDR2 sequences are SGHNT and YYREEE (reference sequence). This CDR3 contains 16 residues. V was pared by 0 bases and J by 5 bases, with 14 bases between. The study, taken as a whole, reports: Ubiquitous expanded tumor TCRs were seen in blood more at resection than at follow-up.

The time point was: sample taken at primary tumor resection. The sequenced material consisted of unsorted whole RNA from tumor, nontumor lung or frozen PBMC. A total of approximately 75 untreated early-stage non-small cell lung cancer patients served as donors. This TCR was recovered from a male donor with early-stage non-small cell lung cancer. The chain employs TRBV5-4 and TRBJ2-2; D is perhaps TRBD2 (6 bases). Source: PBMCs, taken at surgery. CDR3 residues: CASSLDRDSRTGELFF. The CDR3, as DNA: TGTGCCAGCAGCTTGGACCGGGACTCAAGAACCGGGGAGCTGTTTTTT.